The 19 T cell receptor beta chains below come from one sample, sequenced in a study of technical replicates of blood from a few donors. The assay was immunoSEQ multiplex PCR, and TCRdb's table has in-frame clones only and misses some. The sample has tens of thousands of clones, 85% to 95% seen once; the top ten hold approximately 0.3%. The specimen sequenced was T cells isolated from PBMCs. The source is a human donor in good health.

V usage is TRBV2 and J usage is TRBJ2-7; a possible D gene is TRBD2 (5 bases). Per germline, CDR1 SNHLY and CDR2 FYNNEI. The CDR3 loop spans 13 amino acids. Deletions cut 6 bases from V and 2 bases from J, with 11 bases between. The DNA of the CDR3 is TGTGCCAGCAGGATCCGGGAACCCTACGAGCAGTACTTC. This encodes CASRIREPYEQYF. The entire variable domain, with the rest obtained from reference TRBV2 and TRBJ2-7, is as follows: EPEVTQTPSHQVTQMGQEVILRCVPISNHLYFYWYRQILGQKVEFLVSFYNNEISEKSEIFDDQFSVERPDGSNFTLKIRSTKLEDSAMYFCASRIREPYEQYFGPGTRLTVT.

In the case of this clone: An end of the junction does not agree with germline; a read error may underlie this. This chain uses TRBV5-1 with TRBJ2-5, with D possibly matching TRBD1 (6 bases). The CDR3 contains 14 residues. CDR1 is SGHRS and CDR2 is YFSETQ in the germline V gene. This CDR3 is CASSLAGVRETQYF. The CDR3 DNA reads as TGCGCCAGCAGTTTGGCAGGGGTAAGAGAGACCCAGTACTTC.

V usage is TRBV5-6 and J usage is TRBJ1-2; no reliable D call. The V gene lost 3 bases and the J gene lost 4 bases, with 13 bases spanning the gap. Per the germline V gene, CDR1 is SGHDT and CDR2 is YYEEEE. The CDR3 consists of 14 residues. The CDR3 region has the DNA TGTGCCAGCAGCTCCTCGAGCGATGGCTATGGCTACACCTTC. This sequence encodes CASSSSSDGYGYTF. The full variable domain, with the rest looked up from reference TRBV5-6 and TRBJ1-2, is DAGVTQSPTHLIKTRGQQVTLRCSPKSGHDTVSWYQQALGQGPQFIFQYYEEEERQRGNFPDRFSGHQFPNYSSELNVNALLLGDSALYLCASSSSSDGYGYTFGSGTRLTVV.

The CDR3 reads CASTETGTGGTGELFF. Written as DNA, the CDR3 is TGCGCCAGCACCGAGACCGGGACAGGGGGCACCGGGGAGCTGTTTTTT. V gene TRBV5-1 combines with J gene TRBJ2-2, with 11 bases matching TRBD1. V lost 6 bases and J lost 4; bases outside the gene matches: 8. This CDR3 comprises 16 residues. Looked up from germline, CDR1 is SGHRS and CDR2 is YFSETQ. The variable domain in full, with the rest retrieved from reference TRBV5-1 and TRBJ2-2, is KAGVTQTPRYLIKTRGQQVTLSCSPISGHRSVSWYQQTPGQGLQFLFEYFSETQRNKGNFPGRFSGRQFSNSRSEMNVSTLELGDSALYLCASTETGTGGTGELFFGEGSRLTVL.

The V gene is TRBV11-1, the J gene TRBJ2-1, with D tentatively TRBD2 (5 bases). CDR3 length: 14 amino acids. In germline, CDR1 is SGHAT, CDR2 FQDESV (reference sequence). The ends were cut back, 0 bases at V and 9 bases at J, with 12 bases in the middle. The CDR3 loop reads CASSLAPARGEQFF. CDR3 DNA sequence: TGTGCCAGCAGCTTAGCCCCGGCTCGGGGTGAGCAGTTCTTC.

The rearrangement links TRBV18 to TRBJ2-7, with 7 bases that match TRBD2. Germline CDR1 reads KGHSH; CDR2 reads LQKENI. There are 16 residues in the CDR3. Losses at the gene ends were 0 bases for V and 3 bases for J; bases not matched to a gene: 8. As DNA, the CDR3 is TGTGCCAGCTCACCACCGGTCGGGGGAGGGCACTACGAGCAGTACTTC. Its translation is CASSPPVGGGHYEQYF.

This clone was observed once. The chain employs TRBV2 and TRBJ2-1; 7 positions match TRBD1. The CDR3 totals 15 residues. In germline, CDR1 is SNHLY, CDR2 FYNNEI. The V and J ends lost 7 bases and 7 bases, in that order; junction bases with no gene match: 13. The CDR3 bases are TGTGCCAGCACCGGGACCGGGACAGATACTAATGAGCAGTTCTTC. It is translated as CASTGTGTDTNEQFF.

The chain carries TRBV4-1 and TRBJ2-3; TRBD2 agrees at 12 bases. The length of the CDR3 is 16 residues. The V and J ends lost 6 bases and 2 bases, in that order; junction bases with no gene match: 6. The V gene's germline CDR1 is MGHRA and CDR2 YSYEKL. Here the CDR3 reads CASSVGLAGNTDTQYF. The CDR3 coding sequence is TGCGCCAGCAGTGTCGGACTAGCGGGGAACACAGATACGCAGTATTTT.

This clone has just a few counts. The chain recombines TRBV5-4 with TRBJ2-7, with 10 bases lining up with TRBD2. CDR3 size: 15 residues. V shed 0 bases, J shed 3 bases, and the junction held 3 bases outside the gene matches. Germline assignment: CDR1 SGHNT and CDR2 YYREEE (reference sequence). CDR3 sequence reads: CASSLGSGRIYEQYF. For the CDR3, the DNA is TGTGCCAGCAGCTTGGGTAGCGGGAGGATCTACGAGCAGTACTTC. Filled out from reference TRBV5-4 and TRBJ2-7, the complete variable domain reads ETGVTQSPTHLIKTRGQQVTLRCSSQSGHNTVSWYQQALGQGPQFIFQYYREEENGRGNFPPRFSGLQFPNYSSELNVNALELDDSALYLCASSLGSGRIYEQYFGPGTRLTVT.

The chain couples TRBV7-3 to TRBJ2-1; 7 positions match TRBD1. The trim removed 2 bases at V and 4 bases at J, leaving 8 bases unmatched. The CDR3 has 16 amino acids. Germline V gene data show CDR1 as SGHTA and CDR2 as FQGTGA. CDR3 sequence (DNA): TGTGCCAGCAGCTTAGGCTTGACGGACAGGTACAATGAGCAGTTCTTC. Its protein product is CASSLGLTDRYNEQFF.

The V gene is TRBV18, the J gene TRBJ2-7; D uncertain. The CDR3 has 13 residues. Looked up from germline, CDR1 is KGHSH and CDR2 is LQKENI. The V end lost 0 bases, the J end lost 4 bases, and 7 bases lay between the germline ends. The CDR3 is CASSPPSQYEQYF. In DNA, the CDR3 is TGTGCCAGCTCACCACCGTCCCAATACGAGCAGTACTTC.

The rearrangement uses TRBV2 and TRBJ2-7; TRBD1 agrees at 7 bases. Trimming cost V 4 bases and J 9 bases; bases outside gene matches: 12. This CDR3 spans 14 amino acids. Per the germline V gene, CDR1 is SNHLY and CDR2 is FYNNEI. CDR3 sequence (DNA): TGTGCCAGCAGTGCCGGGACAGACTACGTTGGGCAGTACTTC. Amino acids: CASSAGTDYVGQYF.

J is TRBJ2-2 and V is TRBV2, with 9 bases lining up with TRBD1. The CDR3 covers 17 residues. J was trimmed by 3 bases and V by 3 bases; bases with no gene match: 8. CDR1 and CDR2 (germline): SNHLY, FYNNEI. This CDR3 reads CASSDYRGQGDTGELFF. CDR3 DNA: TGTGCCAGCAGTGATTACAGGGGGCAGGGGGACACCGGGGAGCTGTTTTTT.

The V call is TRBV6-6, the J call TRBJ2-7; the match to TRBD1 covers 10 bases. After removal of 6 bases from V and 3 bases from J, the junction contained 11 bases not matched to a gene. Germline CDR1 reads MNHNY; CDR2 reads SVGAGI (reference sequence). The CDR3 sequence is 16 residues long. The CDR3 coding sequence is TGTGCCAGCAGCCCGGACAGGGGGAAGTCCATCTACGAGCAGTACTTC. It specifies CASSPDRGKSIYEQYF.

The chain combines TRBV27 with TRBJ1-5, with TRBD1 identical over 7 bases. Trimming took 5 bases from V and 6 from J; bases not matched to a gene: 10. The CDR3 length is 15 residues. CDR1 MNHEY and CDR2 SMNVEV come from the germline V gene (reference sequence). The CDR3 DNA sequence: TGTGCCAGCAGTCCACCGGACAGGAGGGGTCAGCCCCAGCATTTT. Its translation is CASSPPDRRGQPQHF.

V and J are TRBV5-4 and TRBJ2-1, with 8 bases identical to TRBD2. The V segment lost 2 bases and the J segment 2 bases; nucleotides outside the gene matches: 3. The CDR3 loop spans 15 amino acids. Germline CDR1 is SGHNT and CDR2 is YYREEE (reference sequence). For the CDR3, the DNA is TGTGCCAGCAGCTTAGTAGCGGGGCCCTACAATGAGCAGTTCTTC. Its protein is CASSLVAGPYNEQFF.

This sequence joins TRBV5-1 and TRBJ2-7; TRBD1 matches at 9 bases. The germline V gene has CDR1 SGHRS and CDR2 YFSETQ. J was trimmed by 4 bases and V by 1 base; bases with no gene match: 6. The CDR3 totals 15 residues. The CDR3 bases are TGCGCCAGCAGCTTGCCCCCGGACAGGGGATACGAGCAGTACTTC. This gives the protein CASSLPPDRGYEQYF.

V gene TRBV19 combines with J gene TRBJ2-2; no clear D gene. The germline V and J ends were trimmed by 0 bases and 8 bases, with 22 bases remaining between them. This CDR3 region has 18 residues. Germline values: CDR1 LNHDA, CDR2 SQIVND (reference sequence). Written as DNA, the CDR3 is TGTGCCAGTAGTATAGATGTGACACCGCATTCTCGAGTAGGGGAGCTGTTTTTT. It translates to CASSIDVTPHSRVGELFF.

J is TRBJ2-7 and V is TRBV5-1; 13 bases map to TRBD2. CDR1 and CDR2 from the germline V gene are SGHRS and YFSETQ. There are 17 residues in the CDR3. Trimming at V came to 0 bases and at J to 2 bases, leaving 5 bases not matched to a gene. The CDR3, as DNA: TGCGCCAGCAGCTTGGATGGGACTAGCGGGGCGGCCTACGAGCAGTACTTC. This translates into CASSLDGTSGAAYEQYF.